The 31 T cell receptor beta chains in this list originate from one sample, sequenced in a study of blood T cell repertoires in COVID-19. Clones were read by immunoSEQ multiplex PCR, and TCRdb kept only the in-frame ones, dropping some. The sample has more than 130,000 clones; about 83% are singletons. The sequenced sample was peripheral blood. These receptors were obtained from a woman aged 35 to 49 with acute or convalescent COVID-19.

The chain carries TRBV6-5 and TRBJ2-1; 7 bases are a match to TRBD1. The CDR3 extends over 15 amino acids. J gave up 1 base and V 7 bases, and 7 bases lay outside the gene matches. Germline CDR1 is MNHEY and CDR2 is SVGAGI. The CDR3 reads CASTKQGTSYNEQFF. The CDR3 nucleotides are TGTGCCAGCACTAAACAGGGGACGTCCTACAATGAGCAGTTCTTC.

This chain joins TRBV5-4 and TRBJ1-6, with 7 bases aligning to TRBD1. Germline trimming cut 0 bases from V and 4 bases from J; bases unmatched to any gene: 7. The CDR3 covers 17 residues. Germline V gene sequence: CDR1 SGHNT, CDR2 YYREEE (reference sequence). CDR3 DNA: TGTGCCAGCAGCTTGGGGCGGGACAGAGCTTATAATTCACCCCTCCACTTT. Residues: CASSLGRDRAYNSPLHF.

This sequence joins TRBV4-1 and TRBJ2-1; 7 bases are shared with TRBD2. Germline V CDR1 and CDR2: MGHRA, YSYEKL. V was pared by 1 base and J by 4 bases, with 7 bases of the junction left unmatched. The CDR3 is 16 amino acids. The CDR3: CASSQVEASGYNEQFF. CDR3 DNA sequence: TGCGCCAGCAGCCAAGTAGAAGCTAGCGGATACAATGAGCAGTTCTTC.

The V call is TRBV6-5, the J call TRBJ1-5; tentative D call: TRBD1 (6 bases). Germline lookup yields CDR1 MNHEY and CDR2 SVGAGI. The CDR3 length is 14 residues. The V and J ends lost 6 bases and 0 bases respectively, with 9 bases between them. Written as DNA, the CDR3 is TGTGCCAGCAGCCGGGACAATAGCAATCAGCCCCAGCATTTT. It encodes CASSRDNSNQPQHF.

J is TRBJ2-5 and V is TRBV28; D gene uncertain. This CDR3 spans 16 amino acids. Germline CDR1 MDHEN, CDR2 SYDVKM. V gave up 7 bases and J gave up 5 bases, with 23 bases separating them. The CDR3 sequence: CASNPGGLPRNETQYF. Here the CDR3 DNA reads TGTGCCAGCAACCCCGGTGGGCTCCCCCGGAACGAGACCCAGTACTTC. Combining the CDR3 with reference TRBV28 and TRBJ2-5 gives the whole variable domain DVKVTQSSRYLVKRTGEKVFLECVQDMDHENMFWYRQDPGLGLRLIYFSYDVKMKEKGDIPEGYSVSREKKERFSLILESASTNQTSMYLCASNPGGLPRNETQYFGPGTRLLVL.

The gene calls are TRBV7-9 and TRBJ2-3; 8 positions agree with TRBD2. Germline V gene sequence: CDR1 SEHNR, CDR2 FQNEAQ (reference sequence). The CDR3 is 18 amino acids. The V segment lost 3 bases and the J segment 0 bases; nucleotides outside the gene matches: 11. CDR3 amino acids: CASSLRAGGGPSTDTQYF. The CDR3 nucleotides read TGTGCCAGCAGCTTGAGGGCGGGGGGCGGCCCTAGCACAGATACGCAGTATTTT.

V gene TRBV2 combines with J gene TRBJ2-1; D not resolved. The CDR3 runs 13 residues. Looked up from germline, CDR1 is SNHLY and CDR2 is FYNNEI. V was cut by 4 bases and J by 8 bases, with 12 bases left in between. The CDR3 sequence is CASSADPLDEQFF. Here the CDR3 DNA reads TGTGCCAGCAGTGCAGACCCCCTAGATGAGCAGTTCTTC.

The V call is TRBV15, the J call TRBJ1-2; D might be TRBD1 (6 bases). The germline V gene encodes CDR1 LNHNV and CDR2 YYDKDF (reference sequence). The V gene lost 1 base and the J gene lost 4 bases, with 16 bases spanning the gap. The length of the CDR3 is 16 residues. The CDR3 region has the DNA TGTGCCACCAGCAGAGGCGGACAGTACCGGACCTATGGCTACACCTTC. Protein: CATSRGGQYRTYGYTF.

The chain is built from TRBV4-3 and TRBJ2-7; 11 bases align to TRBD2. Germline V CDR1 and CDR2: LGHNA, YSLEER. With V trimmed by 0 bases and J by 2 bases, 6 bases remained unmatched. The CDR3 consists of 17 residues. The CDR3 is CASSQDQGTSGTYEQYF. DNA of the CDR3: TGCGCCAGCAGCCAAGACCAAGGGACTAGCGGCACCTACGAGCAGTACTTC.

This clone was counted once. The rearrangement links TRBV6-5 to TRBJ1-2; TRBD1 agrees at 9 bases. Germline V lookup: CDR1 MNHEY, CDR2 SVGAGI. The CDR3 sequence is 15 residues long. Trimming removed 5 bases from V and 2 bases from J; junction bases left unmatched: 6. CDR3 nucleotides: TGTGCCAGCAGTCGCCGACAGGGGGGGAACTATGGCTACACCTTC. Residues: CASSRRQGGNYGYTF.

The chain couples TRBV7-2 to TRBJ1-2; D may be TRBD1 (5 bases). Between the trimmed V and J ends, which lost 5 bases and 0 bases, there was a span of 10 bases. From germline, CDR1 is SGHTA and CDR2 FQGNSA. The CDR3 spans 14 residues. CDR3 sequence: CASSPDSANYGYTF. The CDR3 coding sequence is TGTGCCAGCAGCCCCGACAGTGCTAACTATGGCTACACCTTC.

J is TRBJ1-1 and V is TRBV7-2, with D uncertain. Trimming shortened V by 3 bases and J by 1 base, and 9 bases separated the two germline ends. This CDR3 has 14 residues. CDR1 is SGHTA and CDR2 is FQGNSA in the germline V gene. CDR3 nucleotide sequence: TGTGCCAGCAGCTTTACTTACAGGAACACTGAAGCTTTCTTT. This codes for CASSFTYRNTEAFF.

The genes are TRBV6-6 and TRBJ2-7; D is uncertain. The germline gives CDR1 MNHNY, CDR2 SVGAGI (reference sequence). V lost 5 bases and J 5 bases, leaving 10 bases between the germline ends. The CDR3 extends over 12 amino acids. The CDR3 sequence is CASSITPNEQYF. In DNA, the CDR3 is TGTGCCAGCAGTATAACACCGAACGAGCAGTACTTC.

The chain carries TRBV5-5 and TRBJ2-1; 8 bases are shared with TRBD1. Germline V gene lookup returns CDR1 SGHKS and CDR2 YYEKEE (reference sequence). The CDR3 runs 15 residues. The ends lost 4 bases at V and 4 bases at J; junction bases unmatched: 7. The CDR3 here is CASSAGTGDYNEQFF. For the CDR3, the DNA is TGTGCCAGCAGCGCCGGGACAGGCGATTACAATGAGCAGTTCTTC.

This chain links TRBV9 with TRBJ1-4; D is possibly TRBD1 (5 bases). The CDR3 extends over 15 amino acids. Germline V CDR1 and CDR2: SGDLS, YYNGEE. Trimming cost V 0 bases and J 4 bases, with 10 bases left between them. The CDR3 sequence is CASSVGQTFNEKLFF. In DNA form, the CDR3 reads TGTGCCAGCAGCGTAGGACAGACCTTTAATGAAAAACTGTTTTTT. The whole variable domain, filled in from reference TRBV9 and TRBJ1-4, reads DSGVTQTPKHLITATGQRVTLRCSPRSGDLSVYWYQQSLDQGLQFLIQYYNGEERAKGNILERFSAQQFPDLHSELNLSSLELGDSALYFCASSVGQTFNEKLFFGSGTQLSVL.

V gene TRBV5-1 combines with J gene TRBJ1-1; a weak D match, TRBD1 (5 bases). The V end was cut by 2 bases, the J end by 6 bases, with 11 bases between. The germline V gene has CDR1 SGHRS and CDR2 YFSETQ. The CDR3 totals 13 residues. The CDR3 is CASSFSGSAEAFF. The DNA for the CDR3 is TGCGCCAGCAGCTTTTCAGGGTCCGCTGAAGCTTTCTTT.

The chain recombines TRBV6-5 with TRBJ1-6; 8 bases fit TRBD1. V trimming: 6 bases; J trimming: 4 bases; junction bases outside the gene matches: 5. Germline assignment: CDR1 MNHEY and CDR2 SVGAGI. There are 15 residues in the CDR3. The CDR3 is CASSLGTGYNSPLHF. The CDR3 region has the DNA TGTGCCAGCAGCCTGGGGACAGGATATAATTCACCCCTCCACTTT.

J is TRBJ2-7 and V is TRBV5-6, with D maybe TRBD1 (5 bases). Trimming removed 2 bases at V and 1 base at J, with 13 bases between. The CDR3 is made up of 15 amino acids. Germline V gene data show CDR1 as SGHDT and CDR2 as YYEEEE. The CDR3 DNA reads TGTGCCAGCAGCTTCCCAGACAGAGTTTCCTACGAGCAGTACTTC. Translated, it gives CASSFPDRVSYEQYF. The full variable domain, rest sourced from reference TRBV5-6 and TRBJ2-7, is DAGVTQSPTHLIKTRGQQVTLRCSPKSGHDTVSWYQQALGQGPQFIFQYYEEEERQRGNFPDRFSGHQFPNYSSELNVNALLLGDSALYLCASSFPDRVSYEQYFGPGTRLTVT.

The V and J genes are TRBV3-1 (or the pseudogene TRBV3-2) and TRBJ2-1; TRBD2 might be the D (6 bases). The CDR3 totals 15 residues. V was clipped by 2 bases and J by 8 bases, with 16 bases between them. The germline CDR1 and CDR2 sequences are LGHDT and YNNKEL (reference sequence). The CDR3 coding sequence is TGTGCCAGCAGCCAACCGGGAGATAAACTCTATGAGCAGTTCTTC. It specifies CASSQPGDKLYEQFF.

The chain combines TRBV5-5 with TRBJ1-6, with D tentatively TRBD1 (5 bases). V shed 1 base and J shed 6 bases, with 14 bases lying between them. The CDR3 spans 16 residues. Germline assignment: CDR1 SGHKS and CDR2 YYEKEE (reference sequence). Here the CDR3 reads CASSLIREVGNSPLHF. CDR3 nucleotide sequence: TGTGCCAGCAGCTTGATCAGGGAGGTTGGTAATTCACCCCTCCACTTT.

V is TRBV2 and J is TRBJ2-7; TRBD1 might be the D (6 bases). Per germline, CDR1 SNHLY and CDR2 FYNNEI. Trimming stripped 4 bases from V and 0 bases from J, with 16 bases between. This CDR3 comprises 16 residues. CDR3 residues: CASSASSDRHSYEQYF. For the CDR3, the DNA is TGTGCCAGCAGTGCCTCCAGCGACAGGCACTCCTACGAGCAGTACTTC.

The J gene is TRBJ1-1, the V gene TRBV30; D gene uncertain. The CDR3 runs to 13 residues. Germline assignment: CDR1 GTSNPN and CDR2 SVGIG (reference sequence). Trimming took 1 base from V and 0 from J, leaving 6 bases between them. DNA for the CDR3: TGTGCCTGGAGTGCAAAAATGAACACTGAAGCTTTCTTT. This encodes CAWSAKMNTEAFF.

This chain links TRBV11-1 with TRBJ1-2; D is ambiguous. Deletions cut 3 bases from V and 0 bases from J, with 11 bases between. The CDR3 sequence is 15 residues long. Germline CDR1 is SGHAT and CDR2 is FQDESV (reference sequence). The CDR3 protein is CASSFSSPANYGYTF. CDR3 in DNA: TGTGCCAGCAGCTTTTCCTCTCCAGCTAACTATGGCTACACCTTC.

The chain employs TRBV6-5 and TRBJ2-2, with 9 bases lining up with TRBD1. Germline-derived CDR1 and CDR2 are MNHEY and SVGAGI. V trimming: 6 bases; J trimming: 6 bases; junction bases outside the gene matches: 5. The CDR3 has 14 residues. The CDR3 DNA follows: TGTGCCAGCAGGTCGGGGACAGGGTCCGGGGAGCTGTTTTTT. This sequence encodes CASRSGTGSGELFF.

V is TRBV19 and J is TRBJ2-3; 8 bases map to TRBD1. The V segment lost 3 bases and the J segment 1 base; nucleotides outside the gene matches: 9. This CDR3 contains 17 residues. Germline lookup yields CDR1 LNHDA and CDR2 SQIVND (reference sequence). CDR3 loop: CASSILNRGAGTDTQYF. In nucleotides, the CDR3 is TGTGCCAGTAGTATCCTAAACAGGGGGGCCGGCACAGATACGCAGTATTTT.

This clone came up once. The chain employs TRBV3-1 (or the pseudogene TRBV3-2) and TRBJ2-3; TRBD1 is a possible D gene (6 bases). CDR1 and CDR2 (germline): LGHDT, YNNKEL (reference sequence). Between the trimmed V and J ends, which lost 1 base and 3 bases, there was a span of 20 bases. This CDR3 is built from 18 residues. The CDR3 nucleotides are TGTGCCAGCAGCCAAGGCGCAGGGGCAGGAGTGTGGACAGATACGCAGTATTTT. Translation gives CASSQGAGAGVWTDTQYF.

V and J are TRBV30 and TRBJ1-6; D gene unclear. Trimming shortened V by 4 bases and J by 10 bases, and 11 bases separated the two germline ends. This CDR3 has 12 amino acids. Germline V gene lookup returns CDR1 GTSNPN and CDR2 SVGIG (reference sequence). DNA of the CDR3: TGTGCCTGGACCAGCGCTGTGTCACCCCTCCACTTT. Translation gives CAWTSAVSPLHF.

V is TRBV6-5 and J is TRBJ2-1, with 9 bases that match TRBD2. This CDR3 region has 15 residues. V shed 8 bases and J 6 bases; nucleotides not matched to a gene: 11. Germline CDR1 reads MNHEY; CDR2 reads SVGAGI. The CDR3 reads CASGTGGRAGNEQFF. CDR3 nucleotide sequence: TGTGCCAGCGGGACTGGCGGGAGGGCAGGCAATGAGCAGTTCTTC.

The chain recombines TRBV5-4 with TRBJ2-5; 9 positions match TRBD1. CDR1 is SGHNT, CDR2 YYREEE, per germline (reference sequence). The CDR3 sequence is 15 residues long. Germline trimming cut 3 bases from V and 5 bases from J; bases unmatched to any gene: 8. The CDR3: CASSSTTGGAETQYF. The CDR3 DNA reads TGTGCCAGCAGCTCGACCACAGGGGGCGCGGAGACCCAGTACTTC. Looking up the rest from reference TRBV5-4 and TRBJ2-5 gives the full variable domain: ETGVTQSPTHLIKTRGQQVTLRCSSQSGHNTVSWYQQALGQGPQFIFQYYREEENGRGNFPPRFSGLQFPNYSSELNVNALELDDSALYLCASSSTTGGAETQYFGPGTRLLVL.

The chain uses TRBV2 and TRBJ1-2; possibly TRBD1 for D (6 bases). V was clipped by 4 bases and J by 6 bases, with 15 bases between them. In germline, CDR1 is SNHLY, CDR2 FYNNEI. CDR3 size: 14 residues. The CDR3 DNA reads TGTGCCAGCAGTGTAAGGGGGAGTGGGGATGGCTACACCTTC. Translated, it gives CASSVRGSGDGYTF.

V usage is TRBV2 and J usage is TRBJ2-5; D unclear. Trimming removed 6 bases at V and 4 bases at J, with 6 bases between. Looked up from germline, CDR1 is SNHLY and CDR2 is FYNNEI. This CDR3 comprises 11 residues. CDR3: CASSSLETQYF. The CDR3 DNA sequence: TGTGCCAGCAGCTCGTTAGAGACCCAGTACTTC.